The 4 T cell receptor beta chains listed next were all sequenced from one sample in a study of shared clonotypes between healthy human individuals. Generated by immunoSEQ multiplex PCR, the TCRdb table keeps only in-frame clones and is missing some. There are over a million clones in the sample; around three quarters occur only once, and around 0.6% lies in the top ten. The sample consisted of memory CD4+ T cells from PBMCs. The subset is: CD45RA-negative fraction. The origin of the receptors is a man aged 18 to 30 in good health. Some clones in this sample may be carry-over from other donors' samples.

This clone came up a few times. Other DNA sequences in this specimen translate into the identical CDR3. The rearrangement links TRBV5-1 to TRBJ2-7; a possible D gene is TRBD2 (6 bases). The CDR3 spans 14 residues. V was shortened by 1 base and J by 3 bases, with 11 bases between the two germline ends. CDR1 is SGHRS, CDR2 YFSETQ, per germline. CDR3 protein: CASSLRRDSYEQYF. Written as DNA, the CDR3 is TGCGCCAGCAGCTTGAGGCGGGATAGCTACGAGCAGTACTTC.

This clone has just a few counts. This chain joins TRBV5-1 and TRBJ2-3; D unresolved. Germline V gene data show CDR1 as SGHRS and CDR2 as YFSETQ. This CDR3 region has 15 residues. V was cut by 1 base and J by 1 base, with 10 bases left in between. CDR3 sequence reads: CASSLYSGRTDTQYF. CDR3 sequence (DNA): TGCGCCAGCAGCTTGTATTCCGGTCGCACAGATACGCAGTATTTT.

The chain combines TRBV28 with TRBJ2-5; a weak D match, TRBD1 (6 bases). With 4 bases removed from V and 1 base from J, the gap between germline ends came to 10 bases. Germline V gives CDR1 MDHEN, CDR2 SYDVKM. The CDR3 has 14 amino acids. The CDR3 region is CASSSGQLQETQYF. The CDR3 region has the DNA TGTGCCAGCAGTTCCGGACAGCTCCAAGAGACCCAGTACTTC. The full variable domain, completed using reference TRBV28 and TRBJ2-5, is DVKVTQSSRYLVKRTGEKVFLECVQDMDHENMFWYRQDPGLGLRLIYFSYDVKMKEKGDIPEGYSVSREKKERFSLILESASTNQTSMYLCASSSGQLQETQYFGPGTRLLVL.

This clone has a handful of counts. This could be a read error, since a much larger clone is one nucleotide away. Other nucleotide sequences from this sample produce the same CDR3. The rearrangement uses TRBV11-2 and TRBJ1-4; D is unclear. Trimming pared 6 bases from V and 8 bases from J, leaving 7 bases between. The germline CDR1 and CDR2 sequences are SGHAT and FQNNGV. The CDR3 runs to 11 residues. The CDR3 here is CASSENEKLFF. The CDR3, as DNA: TGTGCCAGCAGTGAGAACGAAAAACTGTTTTTT.